Sequencing of this T cell receptor beta chain was carried out in a study of T cells after yellow fever vaccination. Trimming took off 1 base at V and 4 bases at J, with 16 bases between the two ends. Per the germline V gene, CDR1 is DFQATT and CDR2 is SNEGSKA (reference sequence). The CDR3 consists of 15 residues. TCRdb redid the calling of the 5' RACE reads with MiXCR, one entry per CDR3 protein. The table records under 550,000 distinct CDR3 sequences, about a fifth of them present only once. This chain joins TRBV20-1 and TRBJ2-5, with D possibly being TRBD2 (5 bases). The origin of this receptor is a man aged 18-30 years who received the YFV17D yellow fever vaccine. The source was PBMCs, collected more than 20 days after the first yellow fever vaccination. The CDR3 protein is CSARVLGARGETQYF. The CDR3 region has the DNA TGCAGTGCTAGAGTTCTGGGCGCCCGGGGAGAGACCCAGTACTTC.